The rows below give T cell receptor beta chains drawn from one sample of a study of blood T cell repertoires in COVID-19. Produced via immunoSEQ multiplex PCR; TCRdb's table is partial and in-frame only. Among roughly 290,000 clones listed, approximately 85% were seen once. Sequenced sample: PBMCs or T cells enriched from blood (not recorded which). These receptors were obtained from a man aged 25-40 years who had recovered from COVID-19. CDR3s include the opening cysteine and the closing phenylalanine or tryptophan. Each record gives: clone size, V gene, CDR3 length, D gene, J gene, CDR3 DNA, CDR3 protein. The D gene is left open where the match is weak. A clone size is listed for some rows: how often the clone was seen (once, few, many), or a class if it is expanded.

once,TRBV18,13,TRBD1,TRBJ1-2,TGTGCCAGCTCACCAGGACAGGGAGTCGGCTACACCTTC,CASSPGQGVGYTF
-,TRBV5-4,14,TRBD1,TRBJ1-2,TGTGCCAGCAGCCGGGGGACAGGGTTTATTGGCTACACCTTC,CASSRGTGFIGYTF
once,TRBV6-5,16,-,TRBJ2-1,TGTGCCAGCAGTTACGTGGCCGGGTCCTCCTACAATGAGCAGTTCTTC,CASSYVAGSSYNEQFF
-,TRBV30,14,TRBD1,TRBJ2-5,TGTGCCTGGAGTTACAGGGGATCGAAAGAGACCCAGTACTTC,CAWSYRGSKETQYF
once,TRBV15,12,TRBD1,TRBJ1-1,TGTGCCACCAGAACCCCGGGACAGGAAGCTTTCTTT,CATRTPGQEAFF
-,TRBV7-9,11,TRBD1,TRBJ1-1,TGTGCCAGCAGCCGGACAGGGGAAGCTTTCTTT,CASSRTGEAFF
-,TRBV3-1/TRBV3-2,14,-,TRBJ1-1,TGTGCCAGCACCTACGGCGGGGGAAACACTGAAGCTTTCTTT,CASTYGGGNTEAFF
-,TRBV18,15,TRBD1,TRBJ2-5,TGTGCCAGCTCACCCCCGGGACAGGGGTTGGAGACCCAGTACTTC,CASSPPGQGLETQYF
few,TRBV18,15,TRBD1,TRBJ1-1,TGTGCCAGCTCACCACACGGGACAGGGGGCACTGAAGCTTTCTTT,CASSPHGTGGTEAFF
-,TRBV6-2/TRBV6-3,14,-,TRBJ1-2,TGTGCCAGCAGCCCCTCTCATCAAAAGGGGGGCTACACCTTC,CASSPSHQKGGYTF
-,TRBV7-2,15,-,TRBJ2-1,TGTGCCAGCAGCTTAAATGTCCGACTATACAATGAGCAGTTCTTC,CASSLNVRLYNEQFF
once,TRBV4-1,16,-,TRBJ2-5,TGCGCCAGCAGCTTAGCACCGGGGGGCGGGGAAGAGACCCAGTACTTC,CASSLAPGGGEETQYF
-,TRBV27,14,TRBD1,TRBJ1-6,TGTGCCAGCAGGCCTACAGGGGGCCGCTCACCCCTCCACTTT,CASRPTGGRSPLHF
-,TRBV3-1/TRBV3-2,15,TRBD1,TRBJ2-7,TGTGCCAGCAGCCTCTTGCTGACAGGGCTCAACGAGCAGTACTTC,CASSLLLTGLNEQYF
-,TRBV2,15,-,TRBJ1-1,TGTGCCAGCAGTGAGCACAGGGCCTCAAACACTGAAGCTTTCTTT,CASSEHRASNTEAFF
-,TRBV4-2,16,TRBD1,TRBJ1-2,TGTGCCAGCAGCCAAGATGGTTCCGGGACAGGTTATGGCTACACCTTC,CASSQDGSGTGYGYTF
-,TRBV11-2,13,-,TRBJ1-3,TGTGCCAGCAGCCAACAGGGTACGGACACCATATATTTT,CASSQQGTDTIYF
-,TRBV18,14,-,TRBJ1-2,TGTGCCAGCTCACCAGAAGTTGCAGGGAATGGCTACACCTTC,CASSPEVAGNGYTF
-,TRBV9,17,TRBD2,TRBJ2-1,TGTGCCAGCAGCGTAGGTCGGGGGGTGGATTCCTACAATGAGCAGTTCTTC,CASSVGRGVDSYNEQFF
once,TRBV5-4,15,-,TRBJ2-5,TGTGCCAGCAGCCCAAGACAGGCTGGCGGAGAGACCCAGTACTTC,CASSPRQAGGETQYF
once,TRBV3-1/TRBV3-2,14,-,TRBJ2-7,TGTGCCAGCAGCCAAGAGGGCAGGGACTACGAGCAGTACTTC,CASSQEGRDYEQYF
-,TRBV27,16,-,TRBJ2-7,TGTGCCAGCAGTTTACGAGTCGCGGGGATCCCCTACGAGCAGTACTTC,CASSLRVAGIPYEQYF
-,TRBV9,17,-,TRBJ1-2,TGTGCCAGCAGCGTAGATCCAGGGGATGCGGTTGGGGATGGCTACACCTTC,CASSVDPGDAVGDGYTF
-,TRBV25-1,13,-,TRBJ2-5,TGTGCCACCGCACAGGAGAACCAAGAGACCCAGTACTTC,CATAQENQETQYF
-,TRBV19,17,TRBD1,TRBJ1-2,TGTGCCAGTAGTATTCGGACAGGGGGCCGAGCGGGGTATGGCTACACCTTC,CASSIRTGGRAGYGYTF
-,TRBV11-2,17,-,TRBJ2-6,TGTGCCAGCAGCACGACAGGATACCTCTCTGGGGCCAACGTCCTGACTTTC,CASSTTGYLSGANVLTF
-,TRBV9,14,TRBD1,TRBJ2-7,TGTGCCAGCAGCCCCCTGGGACAGCCCTACGAGCAGTACTTC,CASSPLGQPYEQYF
-,TRBV4-1,18,TRBD2,TRBJ2-3,TGCGCCAGCAGCCAAGAAGCACGAGCGGGGGACCGTACAGATACGCAGTATTTT,CASSQEARAGDRTDTQYF
-,TRBV5-1,14,-,TRBJ1-2,TGCGCCAGCAGCCCGGCGGGGGCTAACTATGGCTACACCTTC,CASSPAGANYGYTF
-,TRBV7-8,14,-,TRBJ1-5,TGTGCCAGCAGCGCAACGAGGGTTGGTCAGCCCCAGCATTTT,CASSATRVGQPQHF
few,TRBV3-1/TRBV3-2,16,TRBD1,TRBJ1-6,TGTGCCAGCAGCTTAGACAGGGCTGTCTATAATTCACCCCTCCACTTT,CASSLDRAVYNSPLHF
-,TRBV2,13,TRBD1,TRBJ1-4,TGTGCCAGCAGTGAAGATAGGACAGGGGAACTGTTTTTT,CASSEDRTGELFF
-,TRBV4-2,19,TRBD2,TRBJ2-6,TGTGCCAGCAGCCCTGTTGGACTAGCGGGGGTCGCTGGGGCCAACGTCCTGACTTTC,CASSPVGLAGVAGANVLTF
-,TRBV27,15,TRBD2,TRBJ2-7,TGTGCCAGCAGCACCCAGCGGGGGGGCTTCTACGAGCAGTACTTC,CASSTQRGGFYEQYF
-,TRBV4-1,15,TRBD2,TRBJ2-3,TGCGCCAGCAGCCGGGGGACTAGCGGGGCAGATACGCAGTATTTT,CASSRGTSGADTQYF
-,TRBV7-2,13,-,TRBJ1-2,TGTGCCAGCAGCTTAGCGGCACAGGCGGGCTACACCTTC,CASSLAAQAGYTF
-,TRBV10-3,15,TRBD1,TRBJ1-2,TGTGCCATCAGTGAACCATGGGACAGGGGCTATGGCTACACCTTC,CAISEPWDRGYGYTF
-,TRBV5-4,13,-,TRBJ1-4,TGTGCCAGCAGCTTCAATCGGGGGGAAAAACTGTTTTTT,CASSFNRGEKLFF
-,TRBV9,17,-,TRBJ2-5,TGTGCCAGCAGCGTTTCTCCGGGGTCAAGCGGTGTAGAGACCCAGTACTTC,CASSVSPGSSGVETQYF
-,TRBV5-4,15,-,TRBJ1-6,TGTGCCAGCAGCTTACAGGGCTCCTATAATTCACCCCTCCACTTT,CASSLQGSYNSPLHF
few,TRBV5-1,16,-,TRBJ2-3,TGCGCCAGCAGCTTAAGTTCACAGTCTAGCACAGATACGCAGTATTTT,CASSLSSQSSTDTQYF
-,TRBV5-4,15,-,TRBJ2-3,TGTGCCAGCAGCTTGGGGAGACAGGTAACAGATACGCAGTATTTT,CASSLGRQVTDTQYF
-,TRBV12-5,13,TRBD2,TRBJ2-1,TGTGCTAGTGGTTTGGAGCGGGGGAATGAGCAGTTCTTC,CASGLERGNEQFF
-,TRBV9,13,-,TRBJ2-1,TGTGCCAGCAGCTCCAGGGACTCCCGCGAGCAGTTCTTC,CASSSRDSREQFF
-,TRBV3-1/TRBV3-2,15,TRBD1,TRBJ1-2,TGTGCCAGCAGCCAGCCGGGACAGGGGGCGGGAGGCTACACCTTC,CASSQPGQGAGGYTF
-,TRBV2,14,-,TRBJ2-2,TGTGCCAGCAGTGGGGCAGGGAACACCGGGGAGCTGTTTTTT,CASSGAGNTGELFF
-,TRBV5-4,12,-,TRBJ2-1,TGTGCCAGCACCAAGCCCCACAATGAGCAGTTCTTC,CASTKPHNEQFF
-,TRBV30,13,TRBD1,TRBJ1-2,TGTGCCTGGAGCGCACAGGGGGTGGATGGCTACACCTTC,CAWSAQGVDGYTF
medium-sized,TRBV6-4,13,-,TRBJ2-1,TGTGCCAGCAGTGACTCATCATACAATGAGCAGTTCTTC,CASSDSSYNEQFF
-,TRBV5-1,14,TRBD1,TRBJ2-1,TGCGCCAGCAGCTTGACAGGGGGCGGGAATGAGCAGTTCTTC,CASSLTGGGNEQFF
-,TRBV6-1,15,-,TRBJ1-2,TGTGCCAGCAGTGAAAGTGGCCAGATTTCCCATGGCTACACCTTC,CASSESGQISHGYTF
-,TRBV10-1,14,-,TRBJ2-3,TGCGCCAGCAGTGGGAGCTACAAAGGAGATACGCAGTATTTT,CASSGSYKGDTQYF
few,TRBV5-5,14,-,TRBJ1-1,TGTGCCAGCAGCTTGGATCCGAGTTACACTGAAGCTTTCTTT,CASSLDPSYTEAFF
few,TRBV7-3,17,-,TRBJ2-2,TGTGCCAGCAGCTTAACGTTATCGGGCTACGGGGCCGGGGAGCTGTTTTTT,CASSLTLSGYGAGELFF